A selection of T cell receptor beta chains follows, all from one sample in a study of T cell clones after liver transplantation. TCRdb's table, derived via immunoSEQ multiplex PCR, lists solely in-frame clones and lacks some. The table records some 50,000 clones, 60% to 75% of them present only once. The sequenced sample was CD4+ T cells from blood, obtained at the 22-month timepoint. These TCRs come from a human patient who received a liver transplant. Some T cells may arise from the graft donor. Both conserved end residues are part of each CDR3. A D gene is named only where the DNA matches it firmly. A clone size is listed for some rows: how often the clone was seen (once, few, many), or a class if it is expanded.

>TRBJ1-5|-|-|TRBV28
TGTGCCAGCAGTTTATACCCAAGGCAGGTCAATCAGCCCCAGCATTTT
CASSLYPRQVNQPQHF
>TRBJ1-6|TRBD1|once|TRBV27
TGTGCCAGCAGTTGGTCCGGGACAGGGGGATATGAGATCCACTTT
CASSWSGTGGYEIHF
>TRBJ1-3|-|few|TRBV6-5
TGTGCCAGCAGTTTCGGAGGGAGCGACTCTGGAAACACCATATATTTT
CASSFGGSDSGNTIYF
>TRBJ1-4|-|-|TRBV7-9
TGTGCCAGCAGCTTAGGACTAGTCCATGAAAAACTGTTTTTT
CASSLGLVHEKLFF
>TRBJ2-5|-|few|TRBV20-1
TGCAGTGCGGGGGAGTTAGAGACCCAGTACTTC
CSAGELETQYF
>TRBJ2-3|-|-|TRBV4-1
TGCGCCAGCAGCCAATTCAACGGCAGCCCTGGGCAGTATTTT
CASSQFNGSPGQYF
>TRBJ1-1|TRBD1|-|TRBV5-6
TGTGCCAGCAGCTCCCCTTTCGACAGGGGAGCGGCTTTCTTT
CASSSPFDRGAAFF
>TRBJ1-2|TRBD1|-|TRBV5-6
TGTGCCAGCAGCTTGGGATCCGACAGGGTTAGATATGGCTACACCTTC
CASSLGSDRVRYGYTF
>TRBJ2-7|TRBD1|-|TRBV7-2
TGTGCCAGCAGCCACACGGGACAGGGGATCTACGAGCAGTACTTC
CASSHTGQGIYEQYF
>TRBJ1-2|TRBD1|-|TRBV10-3
TGTGCCATCAAAAACGGACAGGGGGGTCCCTATGGCTACACCTTC
CAIKNGQGGPYGYTF
>TRBJ2-5|-|-|TRBV7-8
TGTGCCAGCAGCTCGGACTGGATCCAAGAGACCCAGTACTTC
CASSSDWIQETQYF
>TRBJ2-3|TRBD2|-|TRBV4-1
TGCGCCAGCAGCCAGCCGGGACTAGCGGGGGGGCGAAGCACAGATACGCAGTATTTT
CASSQPGLAGGRSTDTQYF
>TRBJ2-4|-|-|TRBV27
TGTGCCAGCAGTTCTTTGGGGCCTCCCAAAAACATTCAGTACTTC
CASSSLGPPKNIQYF
>TRBJ1-2|TRBD1|once|TRBV11-3
TGTGCCAGCAGCTTAGAACCGGGACAGACGGTTCTCTTC
CASSLEPGQTVLF
>TRBJ2-3|TRBD2|-|TRBV7-9
TGTGCCAGCAGCTTAGGCTCGGGACTAGCGAGGACGCAGTATTTT
CASSLGSGLARTQYF
>TRBJ2-7|-|-|TRBV6-1
TGTGCCAGCAGTGAAGCGCTGGGCAGGTTCGAGCAGTACTTC
CASSEALGRFEQYF
>TRBJ2-7|-|-|TRBV19
TGTGCCAGTAGTATTGGCAGGGAAGGCGAGCAGTACTTC
CASSIGREGEQYF
>TRBJ2-2|-|-|TRBV4-1
TGCGCCAGCCGCTCCGAGTCGAACACCGGGGAGCTGTTTTTT
CASRSESNTGELFF
>TRBJ2-3|-|-|TRBV19
TGTGCCAGTACCCCCGACAGGTCCGATACGCAGTATTTT
CASTPDRSDTQYF
>TRBJ2-2|TRBD1|few|TRBV28
TGTGCCAGCAGCCCGGGACAGGTCCGAACTGGGGAGCTGTTTTTT
CASSPGQVRTGELFF
>TRBJ1-5|TRBD1|-|TRBV6-1
TGTGCCAGCAGTGAAGGACAGGGAGGTAGTAGGCCCCAGCATTTT
CASSEGQGGSRPQHF
>TRBJ2-5|TRBD1|-|TRBV5-1
TGCGCCAGCAGCTTGGCACGAACAGGGGGGACCCAAGAGACCCAGTACTTC
CASSLARTGGTQETQYF
>TRBJ2-3|TRBD1|-|TRBV6-5
TGTGCCAGCAGTGCTCGACAGGGTGTGACAGATACGCAGTATTTT
CASSARQGVTDTQYF
>TRBJ1-1|TRBD1|few|TRBV29-1
TGCAGCGTCACGACAGGGGGTGAAGCTTTCTTT
CSVTTGGEAFF
>TRBJ1-3|TRBD1|-|TRBV19
TGTGCCAGTAGTGAATCGACAGGGCCTGGAAACACCATATATTTT
CASSESTGPGNTIYF
>TRBJ2-4|TRBD1|-|TRBV10-1
TGCGCCAGCAGTGAGTCCTCCGGGACAGGGGCCAAAAACATTCAGTACTTC
CASSESSGTGAKNIQYF
>TRBJ2-2|TRBD2|once|TRBV5-4
TGTGCCAGCAGCTTGGTCCTAGCGGGTAACACCGGGGAGCTGTTTTTT
CASSLVLAGNTGELFF
>TRBJ2-3|-|-|TRBV6-1
TGTGCCAGCTGGGGTACAGGGACCACAGATACGCAGTATTTT
CASWGTGTTDTQYF
>TRBJ1-2|-|-|TRBV6-1
TGTGCCAGCAGCGAAGTGGGGGATGGCTACACCTTC
CASSEVGDGYTF
>TRBJ1-1|TRBD1|-|TRBV6-5
TGTGCCAGCAGCCTGACAGGGGGTAATGCTTTCTTT
CASSLTGGNAFF
>TRBJ2-3|TRBD2|-|TRBV5-4
TGTGCCAGCAGCTGGAGTAGCGGGGGGCGGAGCACAGATACGCAGTATTTT
CASSWSSGGRSTDTQYF
>TRBJ1-5|-|-|TRBV6-1
TGTGCCAGCAGTGACAGGGACACAAATCAGCCCCAGCATTTT
CASSDRDTNQPQHF
>TRBJ1-4|-|few|TRBV29-1
TGCAGCGTTGCGGGGAATAATGAAAAACTGTTTTTT
CSVAGNNEKLFF
>TRBJ2-7|-|-|TRBV5-1
TGCGCCAGCTCATCGACGACAGGAGTCTACGAGCAGTACTTC
CASSSTTGVYEQYF
>TRBJ2-2|-|few|TRBV7-9
TGTGCCAGCAGCTTAGCCTTCACAGGCGGGGAGCTGTTTTTT
CASSLAFTGGELFF
>TRBJ2-3|-|-|TRBV5-1
TGCGCCAGCAGCTCAGGACGGGACACAGATACGCAGTATTTT
CASSSGRDTDTQYF
>TRBJ1-2|-|-|TRBV7-8
TGTGCCAGCAGCTTAGATGGGGCGGACTATGGCTACACCTTC
CASSLDGADYGYTF
>TRBJ2-7|TRBD1|-|TRBV28
TGTGCCAGCAGTTTATCCGGTTATCAGGGGGCGAACGAGCAGTACTTC
CASSLSGYQGANEQYF
>TRBJ2-1|-|-|TRBV30
TGTGCCTGGAGTCTCTTCGACGGCTACAATGAGCAGTTCTTC
CAWSLFDGYNEQFF
>TRBJ1-5|-|-|TRBV19
TGTGCCAGTAGTACGACAGCTAGCAATCAGCCCCAGCATTTT
CASSTTASNQPQHF
>TRBJ2-7|-|-|TRBV7-2
TGTGCCAGCAGCACCGGGCCCTCAGATTTGCAGTACTTC
CASSTGPSDLQYF
>TRBJ2-6|-|once|TRBV6-5
TGTGCGACGAGGTTTAGGACCTCTGGGGCCAACGTCCTGACTTTC
CATRFRTSGANVLTF
>TRBJ2-2|-|-|TRBV2
TGTGCCAGCATCTTTTCGACGAACACCGGGGAGCTGTTTTTT
CASIFSTNTGELFF
>TRBJ2-2|-|-|TRBV25-1
TGTGCCAGCAGTGCCCGAGGAGCAAGAGGGGTTTACACCGGGGAGCTGTTTTTT
CASSARGARGVYTGELFF
>TRBJ1-5|-|-|TRBV7-6
TGTGCCAGCAGCTTAGCCGAGGGACAGCCCCAGCATTTT
CASSLAEGQPQHF
>TRBJ1-5|TRBD1|-|TRBV7-9
TGTGCCAGCAGCTCGGACAGGGACCTATATAGCAATCAGCCCCAGCATTTT
CASSSDRDLYSNQPQHF
>TRBJ2-7|TRBD1|-|TRBV9
TGTGCCAGCAGCGCCCATAAGGGACAGAGCTACGAGCAGTACTTC
CASSAHKGQSYEQYF
>TRBJ2-5|-|once|TRBV11-2
TGTGCCAGCAGCGAACCGGCGGGGGCGCAAGAGACCCAGTACTTC
CASSEPAGAQETQYF
>TRBJ2-1|TRBD2|-|TRBV27
TGTGCCAGCAGTTTGGCTAGCGGGGGGATAACCTACAATGAGCAGTTCTTC
CASSLASGGITYNEQFF
>TRBJ1-2|-|-|TRBV15
TGTGCCACCAGCAGAGCGGATGGCTACACCTTC
CATSRADGYTF
>TRBJ2-4|-|-|TRBV18
TGTGCCAGCTCACCACCGATGAAACCTTCGGCAGGCAAAAACATTCAGTACTTC
CASSPPMKPSAGKNIQYF
>TRBJ1-6|-|-|TRBV6-6
TGTGCCAGCAGTACCCGGGGGTATAATTCACCCCTCCACTTT
CASSTRGYNSPLHF
>TRBJ1-2|-|-|TRBV6-1
TGTGCCAGCAGTGTTACTAACTATGGCTACACCTTC
CASSVTNYGYTF
>TRBJ1-3|-|-|TRBV6-5
TGTGCCAGCAGTTACACATGGGCTGGAAACACCATATATTTT
CASSYTWAGNTIYF
>TRBJ2-2|-|-|TRBV28
TGTGCCAGCAGCCCAGGGGTCACCGGGGAGCTGTTTTTT
CASSPGVTGELFF
>TRBJ1-1|-|-|TRBV11-3
TGTGCCAGCAGCTGGGGGGACACTGAAGCTTTCTTT
CASSWGDTEAFF
>TRBJ2-7|TRBD1|-|TRBV10-3
TGTGCCACCTATAAAGAGGGGGCGGTGAACGAGCAGTACTTC
CATYKEGAVNEQYF
>TRBJ2-4|-|-|TRBV6-5
TGTGCCAGCGCAGAACAGGGAGGCAAAAACATTCAGTACTTC
CASAEQGGKNIQYF
>TRBJ2-1|-|-|TRBV6-5
TGTGCCAGCAGTTACGTTGGGGAGGACAATGAGCAGTTCTTC
CASSYVGEDNEQFF